Following are 18 T cell receptor beta chains from one sample sequenced in a study of cytomegalovirus exposure and HLA in healthy donors. The protocol was immunoSEQ multiplex PCR, while the TCRdb copy is restricted to in-frame clones and leaves out a portion. Among 200,000 to 300,000 clones listed, less than 95% were seen once. Sequenced input: PBMCs. These receptors originate from a woman in her twenties or thirties in good health and CMV-seronegative.

This clone showed up just once. This sequence joins TRBV13 and TRBJ2-7; possibly TRBD2 for D (8 bases). The CDR3 has 14 residues. V was pared by 1 base and J by 6 bases, with 13 bases between. From germline, CDR1 is PRHDT and CDR2 FYEKMQ (reference sequence). This chain's CDR3 is CASSLDGRGREQYF. The CDR3 DNA reads as TGTGCCAGCAGCTTAGACGGGAGGGGGCGCGAGCAGTACTTC.

The V call is TRBV28, the J call TRBJ2-1, with 10 positions matching TRBD1. The CDR3 contains 15 residues. V lost 5 bases, J lost 4 bases, and 5 bases stayed unmatched. The germline V gene has CDR1 MDHEN and CDR2 SYDVKM. The CDR3 loop reads CASSKDRGVYNEQFF. The CDR3 bases are TGTGCCAGCAGTAAGGACAGGGGGGTGTACAATGAGCAGTTCTTC.

The chain carries TRBV4-1 and TRBJ1-1, with 8 bases that match TRBD1. The germline V gene has CDR1 MGHRA and CDR2 YSYEKL. This CDR3 region has 15 residues. V lost 0 bases to trimming and J lost 7 bases; unmatched junction nucleotides: 7. The CDR3 DNA follows: TGCGCCAGCAGCCAAGATCGTAGGACAGGGCGTGAAGCTTTCTTT. Protein: CASSQDRRTGREAFF.

The genes are TRBV5-8 and TRBJ1-2; D may be TRBD1 (6 bases). From germline, CDR1 is SGHTS and CDR2 YDEGEE. CDR3 length: 13 amino acids. V lost 3 bases and J 7 bases, leaving 13 bases between the germline ends. DNA of the CDR3: TGTGCCAGCAGCTCTCGACAGGTCTTTGGCTACACCTTC. Translation gives CASSSRQVFGYTF. The full variable domain, completed using reference TRBV5-8 and TRBJ1-2, is EAGVTQSPTHLIKTRGQQATLRCSPISGHTSVYWYQQALGLGLQFLLWYDEGEERNRGNFPPRFSGRQFPNYSSELNVNALELEDSALYLCASSSRQVFGYTFGSGTRLTVV.

This chain uses TRBV2 with TRBJ2-7; D ambiguous. CDR3 length: 14 residues. V was clipped by 4 bases and J by 9 bases, with 19 bases between them. Looked up from germline, CDR1 is SNHLY and CDR2 is FYNNEI. The CDR3 reads CASSVDPVLRGQYF. CDR3 coding DNA: TGTGCCAGCAGTGTCGACCCCGTCCTGAGAGGGCAGTACTTC.

This clone was picked up one time. The rearrangement uses TRBV25-1 and TRBJ2-3; 10 nucleotides agree with TRBD2. The V segment lost 5 bases and the J segment 2 bases; nucleotides outside the gene matches: 4. Germline V gives CDR1 MGHDK, CDR2 SYGVNS. The CDR3 loop spans 15 amino acids. CDR3 protein: CASSKLAGLTDTQYF. CDR3 in DNA: TGTGCCAGCAGTAAACTAGCGGGACTCACAGATACGCAGTATTTT.

V is TRBV5-1 and J is TRBJ2-1; TRBD1 is a possible D gene (5 bases). V was cut by 0 bases and J by 0 bases, with 10 bases left in between. The CDR3 is 16 amino acids. Germline lookup yields CDR1 SGHRS and CDR2 YFSETQ. CDR3 amino acids: CASSLGGGSSYNEQFF. The DNA of the CDR3 is TGCGCCAGCAGCTTGGGGGGCGGTAGCTCCTACAATGAGCAGTTCTTC. The variable domain in full, with the rest retrieved from reference TRBV5-1 and TRBJ2-1, is KAGVTQTPRYLIKTRGQQVTLSCSPISGHRSVSWYQQTPGQGLQFLFEYFSETQRNKGNFPGRFSGRQFSNSRSEMNVSTLELGDSALYLCASSLGGGSSYNEQFFGPGTRLTVL.

This clone was counted between two and nine times. V and J are TRBV7-8 and TRBJ2-1; D remains ambiguous. This CDR3 comprises 12 residues. The V end was cut by 8 bases, the J end by 5 bases, with 10 bases between. Germline-derived CDR1 and CDR2 are SGHVS and FQNEAQ. Written as DNA, the CDR3 is TGTGCCAGCTCAGACTTAAACAATGAGCAGTTCTTC. Translated, it gives CASSDLNNEQFF.

V and J are TRBV30 and TRBJ2-7, with 7 bases identical to TRBD1. Unmatched junction bases numbered 6, after V lost 3 bases and J lost 1 base. From germline, CDR1 is GTSNPN and CDR2 SVGIG (reference sequence). The CDR3 has 14 amino acids. CDR3 DNA sequence: TGTGCCTGGAGGGCCCGGGACAGATCCTACGAGCAGTACTTC. The encoded protein is CAWRARDRSYEQYF.

This clone came up once. This rearrangement joins TRBV13 to TRBJ1-1; D is ambiguous. V was clipped by 10 bases and J by 0 bases, with 18 bases between them. CDR3 length: 15 residues. The germline V gene has CDR1 PRHDT and CDR2 FYEKMQ (reference sequence). CDR3 amino acids: CATQKLGNLNTEAFF. CDR3 nucleotides: TGTGCCACCCAGAAATTAGGGAATTTGAACACTGAAGCTTTCTTT.

This chain connects TRBV28 to TRBJ1-4; D perhaps matches TRBD1 (5 bases). CDR3 length equals 15 residues. From germline, CDR1 is MDHEN and CDR2 SYDVKM. V dropped 4 bases and J dropped 5 bases, with 14 bases sitting between them. CDR3 nucleotides: TGTGCCAGCAGTTCCATCCCGGGGGGGAATGAAAAACTGTTTTTT. It is translated as CASSSIPGGNEKLFF.

V and J are TRBV7-2 and TRBJ2-7, with D tentatively TRBD1 (5 bases). This CDR3 is 14 amino acids long. The V end was cut by 0 bases, the J end by 3 bases, with 9 bases between. Germline CDR1 is SGHTA and CDR2 is FQGNSA. CDR3 sequence reads: CASSLAFQGYEQYF. The CDR3 bases are TGTGCCAGCAGCTTAGCTTTCCAGGGCTACGAGCAGTACTTC.

The chain has TRBV12-5 and TRBJ2-1; D unresolved. The V end lost 1 base, the J end lost 5 bases, and 0 bases lay between the germline ends. The CDR3 contains 11 residues. Germline values: CDR1 LGHNT, CDR2 FRNRAP. The CDR3 loop reads CASGLDNEQFF. The CDR3 region has the DNA TGTGCTAGTGGTTTGGACAATGAGCAGTTCTTC.

The chain joins TRBV27 to TRBJ1-2; TRBD1 agrees at 7 bases. The CDR3 runs to 14 residues. The trim removed 5 bases at V and 8 bases at J, leaving 11 bases unmatched. Germline V gene lookup returns CDR1 MNHEY and CDR2 SMNVEV (reference sequence). DNA for the CDR3: TGTGCCAGCAGTGAAGGGACAGCGGTGAGAGGCTACACCTTC. Its translation is CASSEGTAVRGYTF.

This clone was counted a single time. J is TRBJ2-5 and V is TRBV19, with D perhaps being TRBD1 or TRBD2 (5 bases each). This CDR3 comprises 13 residues. Trimming pared 7 bases from V and 5 bases from J, leaving 14 bases between. CDR1 is LNHDA, CDR2 SQIVND, per germline (reference sequence). This CDR3 reads CASKARGWETQYF. CDR3 in DNA: TGTGCCAGTAAGGCGAGGGGATGGGAGACCCAGTACTTC.

This rearrangement joins TRBV29-1 to TRBJ1-1; the D is unclear. V shed 7 bases and J shed 2 bases, with 11 bases lying between them. The CDR3 runs to 12 residues. Germline loops: CDR1 SQVTM, CDR2 ANQGSEA. The CDR3 sequence: CSAQVGNTEAFF. CDR3 bases: TGCAGCGCCCAAGTCGGCAACACTGAAGCTTTCTTT. The whole variable domain, remainder taken from reference TRBV29-1 and TRBJ1-1, is SAVISQKPSRDICQRGTSLTIQCQVDSQVTMMFWYRQQPGQSLTLIATANQGSEATYESGFVIDKFPISRPNLTFSTLTVSNMSPEDSSIYLCSAQVGNTEAFFGQGTRLTVV.

V gene TRBV11-2 combines with J gene TRBJ2-1, with D hard to call. Trimming took off 1 base at V and 6 bases at J, with 10 bases between the two ends. The CDR3 runs to 14 residues. The germline V gene has CDR1 SGHAT and CDR2 FQNNGV. CDR3 DNA: TGTGCCAGCAGCTTAGTAGGCAGCGCCAATGAGCAGTTCTTC. This codes for CASSLVGSANEQFF.

The CDR3 here is CASTEGGAGANVLTF. CDR3 sequence (DNA): TGTGCCAGCACCGAAGGGGGGGCTGGGGCCAACGTCCTGACTTTC. The chain joins TRBV25-1 to TRBJ2-6, with D tentatively TRBD2 (7 bases). CDR3 length: 15 residues. Germline V gene data show CDR1 as MGHDK and CDR2 as SYGVNS. Trimming left V 7 bases short and J 2 bases short, with 12 bases between.